The 11 T cell receptor beta chains given below trace back to one sample, sequenced in a study of graft-versus-host responses after intestinal transplantation. Their antigens are not known. TCRdb's table, derived via immunoSEQ multiplex PCR, lists solely in-frame clones and lacks some. The sample includes about 110,000 clones, around nine tenths of them seen just once. Sequenced here: unstimulated CD4+ T cells sorted from spleen or lymph node cells, sampled before transplant. The receptors derive from a human donor who was the organ donor for an intestinal transplant.

The chain recombines TRBV2 with TRBJ2-2; D possibly corresponds to TRBD2 (7 bases). The CDR3 sequence is 17 residues long. CDR1 and CDR2 (germline): SNHLY, FYNNEI. V shed 5 bases and J shed 7 bases, with 23 bases lying between them. The CDR3 reads CASSLLRGARVGGELFF. The CDR3 DNA reads as TGTGCCAGCAGTCTCCTCCGGGGGGCTAGGGTAGGCGGGGAGCTGTTTTTT.

The genes are TRBV5-1 and TRBJ1-5; the D is unclear. The V gene lost 7 bases and the J gene lost 0 bases, with 14 bases spanning the gap. Germline CDR1 is SGHRS and CDR2 is YFSETQ. The CDR3 contains 15 residues. This CDR3 is CASYPRDDSNQPQHF. As DNA, the CDR3 is TGCGCCAGCTATCCACGTGACGATAGCAATCAGCCCCAGCATTTT.

CDR3 sequence: CACPRTSLVYEQYF. The CDR3 DNA follows: TGTGCCTGCCCACGGACTAGCTTAGTGTACGAGCAGTACTTC. The V call is TRBV21-1, the J call TRBJ2-7; no DNA check was done on the table's D call, TRBD2. TRBV21-1 is noted as a pseudogene. This CDR3 has 14 amino acids.

A single count supports this clone. The gene calls are TRBV11-3 and TRBJ2-4; D may correspond to TRBD1 or TRBD2 (5 bases each). The CDR3 has 14 amino acids. Per the germline V gene, CDR1 is SGHNT and CDR2 is YENEEA. V was pared by 0 bases and J by 7 bases, with 10 bases between. CDR3: CASSLDAGTNIQYF. The CDR3 nucleotides are TGTGCCAGCAGCTTAGATGCAGGGACCAACATTCAGTACTTC. The whole variable domain, remainder taken from reference TRBV11-3 and TRBJ2-4, is EAGVVQSPRYKIIEKKQPVAFWCNPISGHNTLYWYLQNLGQGPELLIRYENEEAVDDSQLPKDRFSAERLKGVDSTLKIQPAELGDSAVYLCASSLDAGTNIQYFGAGTRLSVL.

The chain has TRBV2 and TRBJ1-4; weak D call: TRBD1 (6 bases). The CDR3 is 15 residues long. Trimming removed 5 bases from V and 4 bases from J, with 14 bases in between. From germline, CDR1 is SNHLY and CDR2 FYNNEI. CDR3 coding DNA: TGTGCCAGCAGTCATGGGGGGCCGAGTAATGAAAAACTGTTTTTT. It yields the protein CASSHGGPSNEKLFF.

The chain carries TRBV14 and TRBJ1-2; D is ambiguous. Trimming shortened V by 0 bases and J by 7 bases, and 6 bases separated the two germline ends. The CDR3 consists of 12 residues. Germline V gene data show CDR1 as SGHDN and CDR2 as FVKESK. CDR3 sequence reads: CASSQDRVGYTF. The CDR3 DNA follows: TGTGCCAGCAGCCAAGATAGGGTTGGCTACACCTTC.

The chain links TRBV7-9 to TRBJ2-5; possibly TRBD2 for D (5 bases). Germline assignment: CDR1 SEHNR and CDR2 FQNEAQ (reference sequence). The CDR3 is 15 amino acids. The V end was cut by 0 bases, the J end by 5 bases, with 13 bases between. Written as DNA, the CDR3 is TGTGCCAGCAGCTTAGCAGTCCTGGAGGAGGAGACCCAGTACTTC. Translating gives CASSLAVLEEETQYF.

The rearrangement joins TRBV19 to TRBJ2-2; TRBD1 is a possible D gene (8 bases). Germline lookup yields CDR1 LNHDA and CDR2 SQIVND (reference sequence). Trimming removed 1 base at V and 7 bases at J, with 19 bases between. CDR3 length: 17 residues. The CDR3 protein is CASSIVWTGRGIGELFF. CDR3 DNA: TGTGCCAGTAGTATAGTGTGGACAGGGAGGGGTATCGGGGAGCTGTTTTTT.

V is TRBV13 and J is TRBJ1-6; tentative D call: TRBD1 (5 bases). Trimming removed 1 base from V and 3 bases from J, with 13 bases in between. CDR3 size: 17 residues. Germline CDR1 is PRHDT and CDR2 is FYEKMQ (reference sequence). The DNA of the CDR3 is TGTGCCAGCAGCTTAGATCTGGGGCGGGGCTATAATTCACCCCTCCACTTT. As protein: CASSLDLGRGYNSPLHF.

This chain connects TRBV6-1 to TRBJ2-1; no firm D call. Germline V gene data show CDR1 as MNHNS and CDR2 as SASEGT. The CDR3 runs 14 residues. The ends were cut back, 5 bases at V and 3 bases at J, with 11 bases in the middle. Here the CDR3 reads CASSPAWLYNEQFF. CDR3 bases: TGTGCCAGCAGTCCAGCCTGGCTCTACAATGAGCAGTTCTTC.

This chain uses TRBV4-1 with TRBJ2-3; D is undetermined. This CDR3 contains 14 residues. Germline lookup yields CDR1 MGHRA and CDR2 YSYEKL. V lost 6 bases and J 2 bases, leaving 12 bases between the germline ends. The CDR3 loop is CASSHLPLTDTQYF. The CDR3 region has the DNA TGCGCCAGCAGTCACCTACCCCTCACAGATACGCAGTATTTT.